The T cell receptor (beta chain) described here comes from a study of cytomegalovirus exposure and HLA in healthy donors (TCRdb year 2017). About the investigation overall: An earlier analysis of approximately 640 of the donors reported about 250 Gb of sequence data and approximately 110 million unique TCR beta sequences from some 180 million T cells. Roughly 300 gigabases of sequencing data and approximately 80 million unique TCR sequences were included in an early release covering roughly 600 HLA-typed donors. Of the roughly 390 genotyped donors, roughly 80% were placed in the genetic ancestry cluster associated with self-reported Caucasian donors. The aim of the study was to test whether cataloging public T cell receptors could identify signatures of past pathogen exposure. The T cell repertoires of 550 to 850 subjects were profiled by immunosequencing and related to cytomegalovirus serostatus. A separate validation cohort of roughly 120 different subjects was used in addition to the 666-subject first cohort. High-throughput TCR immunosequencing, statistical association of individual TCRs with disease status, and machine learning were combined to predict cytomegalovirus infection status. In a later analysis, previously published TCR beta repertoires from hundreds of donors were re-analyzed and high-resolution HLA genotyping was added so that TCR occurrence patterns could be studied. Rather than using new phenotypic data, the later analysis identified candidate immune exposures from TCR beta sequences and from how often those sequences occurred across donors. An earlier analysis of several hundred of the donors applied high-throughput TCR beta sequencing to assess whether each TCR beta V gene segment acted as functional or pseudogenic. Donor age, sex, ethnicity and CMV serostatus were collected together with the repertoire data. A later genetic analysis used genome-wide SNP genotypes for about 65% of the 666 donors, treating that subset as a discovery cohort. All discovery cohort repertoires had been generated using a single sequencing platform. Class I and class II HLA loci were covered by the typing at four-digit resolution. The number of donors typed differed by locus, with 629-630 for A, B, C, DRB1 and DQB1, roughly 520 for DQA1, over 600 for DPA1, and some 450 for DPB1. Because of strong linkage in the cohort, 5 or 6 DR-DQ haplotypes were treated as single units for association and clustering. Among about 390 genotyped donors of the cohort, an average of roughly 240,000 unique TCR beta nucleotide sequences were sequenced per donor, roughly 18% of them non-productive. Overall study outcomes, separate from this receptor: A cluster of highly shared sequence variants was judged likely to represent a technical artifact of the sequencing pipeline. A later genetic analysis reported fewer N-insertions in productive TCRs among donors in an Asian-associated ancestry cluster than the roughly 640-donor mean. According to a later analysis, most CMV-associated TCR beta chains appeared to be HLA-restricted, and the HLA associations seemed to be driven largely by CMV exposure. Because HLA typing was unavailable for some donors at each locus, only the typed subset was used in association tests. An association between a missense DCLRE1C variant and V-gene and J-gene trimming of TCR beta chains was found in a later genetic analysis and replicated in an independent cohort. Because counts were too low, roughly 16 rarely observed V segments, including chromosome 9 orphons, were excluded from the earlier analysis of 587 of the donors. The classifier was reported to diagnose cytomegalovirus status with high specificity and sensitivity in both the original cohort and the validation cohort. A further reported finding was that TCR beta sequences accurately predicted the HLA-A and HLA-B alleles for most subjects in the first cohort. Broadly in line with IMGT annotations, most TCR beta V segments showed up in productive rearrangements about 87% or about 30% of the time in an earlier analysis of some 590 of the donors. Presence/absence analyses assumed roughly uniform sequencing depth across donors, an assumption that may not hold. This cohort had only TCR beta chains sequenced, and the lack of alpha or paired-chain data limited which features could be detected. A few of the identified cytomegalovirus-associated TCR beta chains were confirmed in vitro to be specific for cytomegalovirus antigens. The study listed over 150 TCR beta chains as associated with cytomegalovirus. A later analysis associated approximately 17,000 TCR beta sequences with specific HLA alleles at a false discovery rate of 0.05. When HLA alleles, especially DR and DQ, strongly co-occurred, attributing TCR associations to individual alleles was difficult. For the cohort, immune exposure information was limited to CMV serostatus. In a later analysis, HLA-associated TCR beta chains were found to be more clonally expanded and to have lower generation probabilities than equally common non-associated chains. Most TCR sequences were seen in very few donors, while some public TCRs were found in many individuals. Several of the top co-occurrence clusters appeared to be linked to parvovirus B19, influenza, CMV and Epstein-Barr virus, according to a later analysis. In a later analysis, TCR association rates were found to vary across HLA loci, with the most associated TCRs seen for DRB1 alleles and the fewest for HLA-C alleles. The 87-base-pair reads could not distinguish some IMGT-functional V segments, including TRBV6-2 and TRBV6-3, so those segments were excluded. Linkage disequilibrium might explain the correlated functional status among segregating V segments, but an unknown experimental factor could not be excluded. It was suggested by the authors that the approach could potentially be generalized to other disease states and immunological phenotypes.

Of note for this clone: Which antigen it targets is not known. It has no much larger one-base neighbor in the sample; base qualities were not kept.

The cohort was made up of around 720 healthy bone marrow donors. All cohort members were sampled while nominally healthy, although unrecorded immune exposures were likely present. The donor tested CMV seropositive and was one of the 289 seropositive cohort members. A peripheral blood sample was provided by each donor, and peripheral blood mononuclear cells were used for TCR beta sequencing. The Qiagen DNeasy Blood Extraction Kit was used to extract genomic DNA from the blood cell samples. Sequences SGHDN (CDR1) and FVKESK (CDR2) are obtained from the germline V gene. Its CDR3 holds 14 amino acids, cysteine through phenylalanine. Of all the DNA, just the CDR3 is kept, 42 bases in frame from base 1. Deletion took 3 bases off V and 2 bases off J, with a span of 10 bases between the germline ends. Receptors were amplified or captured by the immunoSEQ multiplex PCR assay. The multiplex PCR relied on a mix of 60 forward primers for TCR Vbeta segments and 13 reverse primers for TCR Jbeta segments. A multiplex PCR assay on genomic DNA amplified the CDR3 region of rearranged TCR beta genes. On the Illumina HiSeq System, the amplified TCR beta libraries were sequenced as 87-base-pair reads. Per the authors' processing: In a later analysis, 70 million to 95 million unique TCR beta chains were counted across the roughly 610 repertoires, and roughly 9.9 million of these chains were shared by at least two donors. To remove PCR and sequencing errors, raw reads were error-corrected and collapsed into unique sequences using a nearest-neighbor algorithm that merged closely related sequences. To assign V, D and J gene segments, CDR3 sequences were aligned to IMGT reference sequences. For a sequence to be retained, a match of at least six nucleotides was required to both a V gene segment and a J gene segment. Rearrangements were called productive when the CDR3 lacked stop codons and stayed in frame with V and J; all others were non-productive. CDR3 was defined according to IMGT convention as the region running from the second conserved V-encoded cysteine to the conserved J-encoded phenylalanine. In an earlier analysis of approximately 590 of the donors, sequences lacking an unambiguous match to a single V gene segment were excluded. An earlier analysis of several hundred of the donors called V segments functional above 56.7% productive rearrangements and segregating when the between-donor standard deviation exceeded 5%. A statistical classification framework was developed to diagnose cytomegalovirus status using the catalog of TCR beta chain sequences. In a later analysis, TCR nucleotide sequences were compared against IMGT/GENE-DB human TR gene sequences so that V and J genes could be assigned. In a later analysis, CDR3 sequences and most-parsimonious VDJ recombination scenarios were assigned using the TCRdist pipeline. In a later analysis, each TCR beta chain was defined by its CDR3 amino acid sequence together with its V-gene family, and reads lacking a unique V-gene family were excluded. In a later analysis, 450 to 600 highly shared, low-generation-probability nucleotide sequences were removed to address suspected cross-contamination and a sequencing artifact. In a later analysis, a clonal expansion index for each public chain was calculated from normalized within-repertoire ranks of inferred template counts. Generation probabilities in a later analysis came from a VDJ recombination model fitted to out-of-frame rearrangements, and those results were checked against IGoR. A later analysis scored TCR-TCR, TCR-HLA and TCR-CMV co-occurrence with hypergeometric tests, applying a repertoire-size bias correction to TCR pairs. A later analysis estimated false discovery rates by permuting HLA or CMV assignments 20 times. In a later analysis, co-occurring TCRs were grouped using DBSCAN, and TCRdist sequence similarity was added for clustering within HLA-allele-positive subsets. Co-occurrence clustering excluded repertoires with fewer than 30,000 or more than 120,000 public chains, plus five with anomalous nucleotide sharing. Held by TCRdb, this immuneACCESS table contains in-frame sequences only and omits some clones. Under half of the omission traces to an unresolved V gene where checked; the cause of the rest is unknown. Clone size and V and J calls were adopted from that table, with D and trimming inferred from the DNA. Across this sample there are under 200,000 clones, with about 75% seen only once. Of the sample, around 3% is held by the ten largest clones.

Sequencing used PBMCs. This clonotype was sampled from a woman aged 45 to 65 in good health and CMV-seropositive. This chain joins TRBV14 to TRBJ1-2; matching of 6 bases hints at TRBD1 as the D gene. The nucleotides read TGTGCCAGCAGCCACGGGACATCGAACTATGGCTACACCTTC. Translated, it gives CASSHGTSNYGYTF.